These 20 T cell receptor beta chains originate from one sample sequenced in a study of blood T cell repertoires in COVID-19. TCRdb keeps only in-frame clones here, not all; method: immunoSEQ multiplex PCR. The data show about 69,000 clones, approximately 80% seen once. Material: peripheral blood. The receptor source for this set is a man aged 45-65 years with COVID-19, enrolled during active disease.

CDR3 residues: CSADPGTGKNEQFF. DNA of the CDR3: TGCAGCGCCGACCCTGGGACAGGGAAAAATGAGCAGTTCTTC. The chain has TRBV29-1 and TRBJ2-1, with TRBD1 matching over 9 bases. Germline V CDR1 and CDR2: SQVTM, ANQGSEA. There are 14 residues in the CDR3. With 7 bases clipped from V and 7 bases from J, the junction kept 11 bases outside the gene matches.

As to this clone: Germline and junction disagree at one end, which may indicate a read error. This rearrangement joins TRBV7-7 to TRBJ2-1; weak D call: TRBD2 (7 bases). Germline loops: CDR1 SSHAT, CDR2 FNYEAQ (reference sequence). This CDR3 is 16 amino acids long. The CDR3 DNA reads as TGTGCTAGCAGCCCAGAAGGGGGGGTGTCCTACAATGAGCAGTTCTTC. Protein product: CASSPEGGVSYNEQFF.

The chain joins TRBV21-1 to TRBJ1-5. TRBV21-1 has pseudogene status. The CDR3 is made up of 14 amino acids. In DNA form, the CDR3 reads TGTGCCAGCAGCAAAGGGCCCGGCGGGCAGCCCCAGCATTTT. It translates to CASSKGPGGQPQHF.

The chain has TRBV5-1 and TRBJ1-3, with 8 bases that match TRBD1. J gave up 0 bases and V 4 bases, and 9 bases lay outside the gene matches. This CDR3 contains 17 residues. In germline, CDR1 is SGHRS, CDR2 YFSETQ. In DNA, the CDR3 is TGCGCCAGCAGCCCATCGACAGGGGCACTCTCTGGAAACACCATATATTTT. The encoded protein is CASSPSTGALSGNTIYF.

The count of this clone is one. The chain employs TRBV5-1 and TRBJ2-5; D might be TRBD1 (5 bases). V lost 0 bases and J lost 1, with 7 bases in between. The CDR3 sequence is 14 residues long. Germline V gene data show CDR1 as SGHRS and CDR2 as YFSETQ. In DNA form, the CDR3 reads TGCGCCAGCAGCTTGGGACAGCCCCAAGAGACCCAGTACTTC. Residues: CASSLGQPQETQYF.

CDR3 loop: CASSKGLAEETQYF. Written as DNA, the CDR3 is TGCGCCAGCAGCAAGGGACTAGCGGAAGAGACCCAGTACTTC. V is TRBV5-1 and J is TRBJ2-5; 11 nucleotides match TRBD2. Germline CDR1 and CDR2: SGHRS and YFSETQ. J lost 3 bases, V lost 4 bases, and 2 bases had no gene match. CDR3 length: 14 residues.

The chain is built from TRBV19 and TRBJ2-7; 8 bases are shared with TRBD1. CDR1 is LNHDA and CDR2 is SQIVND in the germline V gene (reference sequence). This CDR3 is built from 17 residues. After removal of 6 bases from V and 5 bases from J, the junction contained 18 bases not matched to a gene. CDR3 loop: CASRKTLAQGELDEQYF. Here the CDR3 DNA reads TGTGCCAGTAGGAAAACGCTTGCACAGGGGGAACTTGACGAGCAGTACTTC.

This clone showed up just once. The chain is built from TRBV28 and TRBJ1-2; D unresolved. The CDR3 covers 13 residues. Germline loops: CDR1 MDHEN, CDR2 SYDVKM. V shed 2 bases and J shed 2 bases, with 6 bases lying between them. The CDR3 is CASSLDGNYGYTF. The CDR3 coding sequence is TGTGCCAGCAGTTTAGATGGCAACTATGGCTACACCTTC.

The CDR3 region is CASRSDRGGGYTF. The CDR3 bases are TGTGCCAGCAGAAGCGACAGGGGAGGCGGCTACACCTTC. The chain has TRBV12-3 or TRBV12-4 and TRBJ1-2; 8 bases match TRBD1. The CDR3 is 13 residues long. With 6 bases clipped from V and 8 bases from J, the junction kept 8 bases outside the gene matches.

CDR3 DNA: TGTGCCAGCAGCCCGGGACAGGGGCCCACGTATGGCTACACCTTC. It specifies CASSPGQGPTYGYTF. The chain recombines TRBV7-2 with TRBJ1-2; 10 bases agree with TRBD1. This CDR3 spans 15 amino acids. CDR1 and CDR2 from the germline V gene are SGHTA and FQGNSA. Trimming took 5 bases from V and 5 from J; bases not matched to a gene: 8.

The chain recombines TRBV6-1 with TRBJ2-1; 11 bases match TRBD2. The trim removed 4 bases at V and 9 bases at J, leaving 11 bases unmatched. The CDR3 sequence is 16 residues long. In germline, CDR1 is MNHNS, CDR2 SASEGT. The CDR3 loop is CASSVSSGGTVAEQFF. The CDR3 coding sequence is TGTGCCAGCAGTGTGTCTAGCGGGGGGACCGTTGCTGAGCAGTTCTTC.

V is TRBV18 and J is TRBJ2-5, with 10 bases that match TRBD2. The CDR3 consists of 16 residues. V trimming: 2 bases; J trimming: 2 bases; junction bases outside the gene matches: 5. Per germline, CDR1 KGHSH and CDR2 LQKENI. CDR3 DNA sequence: TGTGCCAGCTCACCAGTAGCGGGGGGACAGCAAGAGACCCAGTACTTC. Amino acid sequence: CASSPVAGGQQETQYF.

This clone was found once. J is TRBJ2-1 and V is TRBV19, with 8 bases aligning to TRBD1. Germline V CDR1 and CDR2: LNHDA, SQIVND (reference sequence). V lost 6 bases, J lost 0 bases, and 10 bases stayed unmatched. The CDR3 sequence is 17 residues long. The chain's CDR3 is CASRTGDRSSSYNEQFF. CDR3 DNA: TGTGCCAGTAGAACCGGGGACAGGTCAAGCTCCTACAATGAGCAGTTCTTC.

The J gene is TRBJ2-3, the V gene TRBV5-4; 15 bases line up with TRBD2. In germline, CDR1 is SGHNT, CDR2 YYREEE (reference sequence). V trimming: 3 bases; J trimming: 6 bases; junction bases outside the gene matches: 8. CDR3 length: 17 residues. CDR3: CASSSGLAGGDGDTQYF. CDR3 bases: TGTGCCAGCAGCTCGGGACTAGCGGGGGGCGATGGGGATACGCAGTATTTT.

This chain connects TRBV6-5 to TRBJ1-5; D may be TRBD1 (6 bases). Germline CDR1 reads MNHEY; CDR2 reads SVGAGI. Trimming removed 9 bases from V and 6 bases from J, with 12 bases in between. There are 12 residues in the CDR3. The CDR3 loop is CASQGWGQPQHF. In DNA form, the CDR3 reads TGTGCCAGTCAGGGGTGGGGTCAGCCCCAGCATTTT.

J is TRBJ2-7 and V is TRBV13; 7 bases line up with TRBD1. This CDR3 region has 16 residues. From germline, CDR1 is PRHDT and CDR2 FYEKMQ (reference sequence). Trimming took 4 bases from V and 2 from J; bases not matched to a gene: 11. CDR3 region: CASSSSTGQAPYEQYF. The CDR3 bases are TGTGCCAGCAGCTCCTCCACAGGACAGGCGCCCTACGAGCAGTACTTC. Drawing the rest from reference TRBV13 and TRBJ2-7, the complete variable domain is AAGVIQSPRHLIKEKRETATLKCYPIPRHDTVYWYQQGPGQDPQFLISFYEKMQSDKGSIPDRFSAQQFSDYHSELNMSSLELGDSALYFCASSSSTGQAPYEQYFGPGTRLTVT.

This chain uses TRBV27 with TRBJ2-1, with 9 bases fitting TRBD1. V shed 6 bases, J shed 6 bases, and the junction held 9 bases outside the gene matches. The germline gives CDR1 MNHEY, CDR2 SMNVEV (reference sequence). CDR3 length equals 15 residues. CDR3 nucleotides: TGTGCCAGCAGCTCCGGGACAGGGAGGGTCAATGAGCAGTTCTTC. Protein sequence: CASSSGTGRVNEQFF.

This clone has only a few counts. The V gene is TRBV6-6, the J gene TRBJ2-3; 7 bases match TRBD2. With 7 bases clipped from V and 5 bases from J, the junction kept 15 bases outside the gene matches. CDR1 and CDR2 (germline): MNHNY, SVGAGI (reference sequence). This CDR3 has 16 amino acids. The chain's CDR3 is CASTRMGGSGGDTQYF. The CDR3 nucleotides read TGTGCCAGCACTCGGATGGGGGGGTCCGGTGGAGATACGCAGTATTTT.

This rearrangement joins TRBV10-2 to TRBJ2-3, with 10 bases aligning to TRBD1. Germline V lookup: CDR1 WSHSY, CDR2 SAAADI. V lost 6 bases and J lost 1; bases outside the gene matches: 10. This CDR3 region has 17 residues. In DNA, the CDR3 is TGCGCCAGCAGGATGCCTGGGACAGGGGTGGGCACAGATACGCAGTATTTT. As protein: CASRMPGTGVGTDTQYF.

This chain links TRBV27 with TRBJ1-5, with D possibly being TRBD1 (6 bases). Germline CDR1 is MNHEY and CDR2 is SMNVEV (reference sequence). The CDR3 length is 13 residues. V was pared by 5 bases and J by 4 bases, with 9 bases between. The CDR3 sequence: CASSQGWNQPQHF. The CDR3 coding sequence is TGTGCCAGCAGTCAGGGGTGGAATCAGCCCCAGCATTTT.